These T cell receptor beta chains were read from a single sample in a study of blood T cells in healthy people across ages. TCRdb reprocessed the 5' RACE reads with MiXCR, giving one entry per CDR3 protein. There are 950,000 to 1,200,000 distinct CDR3 sequences in the sample; around two fifths occur only once, and around 13% lies in the top ten. The source material was blood. The source is a young man in good health. CDR3s include the opening cysteine and the closing phenylalanine or tryptophan. D genes are given only for firm matches. The size field is filled for only some rows; it gives once, few, many or a size class.

TRBJ1-4,TRBD1,15,few,TRBV3-1,CASSRGQGENEKLFF,TGTGCCAGCAGTCGAGGACAGGGAGAGAATGAAAAACTGTTTTTT
TRBJ2-1,TRBD2,15,once,TRBV11-2,CASSSQRGGVDELFF,TGTGCCAGCAGCTCCCAGCGGGGGGGCGTCGATGAGCTGTTCTTC
TRBJ1-2,-,14,few,TRBV6-1,CASSELGTLYGYTF,TGTGCCAGCAGTGAACTCGGGACACTCTATGGCTACACCTTC
TRBJ1-1,-,14,-,TRBV10-3,CAIRPGSGPTEAFF,TGTGCCATCCGCCCCGGGTCCGGGCCCACTGAAGCTTTCTTT
TRBJ1-4,-,14,-,TRBV15,CATSKLTTNGKLFF,TGTGCCACCAGCAAACTAACGACGAATGGAAAACTGTTTTTT
TRBJ2-5,TRBD2,19,-,TRBV5-1,CASPALGLAVRRTNNEQYF,TGCGCCAGCCCAGCCCTGGGACTAGCGGTCCGGCGGACAAACAATGAGCAGTACTTC
TRBJ1-2,TRBD1,17,-,TRBV28,CASSSTTPLGQGPGYTF,TGTGCCAGCAGTTCGACAACCCCGCTAGGACAGGGGCCTGGCTACACCTTC
TRBJ1-6,-,13,-,TRBV12-3/TRBV12-4,CASSQQSPSPLHF,TGTGCCAGCAGTCAACAATCTCCTTCACCCCTCCACTTT
TRBJ1-2,-,15,few,TRBV10-3,CAISPRQDMFNGYTF,TGTGCCATCAGTCCCCGACAGGATATGTTCAATGGCTACACCTTC
TRBJ2-3,-,14,-,TRBV12-3/TRBV12-4,CASSLGQSADTQYF,TGTGCCAGCAGTTTAGGGCAGAGCGCAGATACGCAGTATTTT
TRBJ2-3,-,15,-,TRBV30,CAWSGRRLVTDTQYF,TGTGCCTGGAGTGGGAGGCGGCTCGTCACAGATACGCAGTATTTT
TRBJ2-3,-,16,few,TRBV4-1,CASSQEPGGQADTQYF,TGCGCCAGCAGCCAAGAACCGGGGGGACAAGCAGATACGCAGTATTTT
TRBJ1-2,TRBD1,14,few,TRBV11-1,CASSSGQGARGYTF,TGTGCCAGCAGCTCGGGACAGGGGGCGCGAGGCTACACCTTC
TRBJ2-3,TRBD2,15,-,TRBV20-1,CSARDPSGGPDTQYF,TGCAGTGCTAGAGACCCTAGCGGGGGGCCAGATACGCAGTATTTT
TRBJ2-1,-,14,-,TRBV9,CASSVEGTAGEQFF,TGTGCCAGCAGCGTAGAGGGAACCGCTGGTGAGCAGTTCTTC
TRBJ2-3,TRBD2,16,-,TRBV7-9,CASSKTAGTTGNTQYF,TGTGCCAGCAGCAAGACCGCCGGGACTACCGGAAATACGCAGTATTTT
TRBJ2-7,-,14,few,TRBV5-5,CASSLHQTFYEQYF,TGTGCCAGCAGCCTGCACCAAACCTTCTACGAGCAGTACTTC
TRBJ2-7,TRBD2,14,-,TRBV29-1,CSVLAGGLGNEQYF,TGCAGCGTACTAGCGGGGGGGCTAGGCAATGAGCAGTACTTC
TRBJ2-1,TRBD1,15,few,TRBV20-1,CSAREPGQGIDEQFF,TGCAGTGCTAGAGAGCCGGGACAGGGTATCGATGAGCAGTTCTTC
TRBJ1-2,TRBD1,13,-,TRBV20-1,CSAVGTGTDGYTF,TGCAGTGCCGTCGGGACAGGTACGGATGGCTACACCTTC
TRBJ2-3,-,18,few,TRBV7-9,CASSLAAGSGDITDTQYF,TGTGCCAGCAGCTTAGCAGCCGGTAGCGGAGATATCACAGATACGCAGTATTTT
TRBJ2-1,TRBD2,17,few,TRBV6-2/TRBV6-3,CASSYGTSGGTYNEQFF,TGTGCCAGCAGTTACGGCACTAGCGGGGGTACCTACAATGAGCAGTTCTTC
TRBJ2-5,TRBD2,15,many,TRBV5-1,CASSQTSFFAETQYF,TGCGCCAGCAGCCAGACTAGCTTCTTCGCAGAGACCCAGTACTTC
TRBJ1-1,-,13,-,TRBV11-2,CASSLDLPAEAFF,TGTGCCAGCAGCTTAGATTTACCCGCTGAAGCTTTCTTT
TRBJ1-1,TRBD1,16,-,TRBV5-1,CASSLRAGGADTEAFF,TGCGCCAGCAGCTTGAGGGCAGGGGGCGCCGACACTGAAGCTTTCTTT
TRBJ2-1,-,20,-,TRBV4-2,CASSQEVGSGYLKANNEQFF,TGTGCCAGCAGCCAAGAGGTTGGTAGCGGATATCTAAAGGCCAACAATGAGCAGTTCTTC
TRBJ2-1,TRBD1,16,-,TRBV2,CASSLHSGTAYNEQFF,TGTGCCAGCAGTTTACACTCCGGGACAGCCTACAATGAGCAGTTCTTC
TRBJ2-5,TRBD2,15,once,TRBV6-5,CASSYTSGGLETQYF,TGTGCCAGCAGTTACACTAGCGGGGGGTTAGAGACCCAGTACTTC
TRBJ2-1,TRBD1,15,-,TRBV7-2,CASSVESGTDNGQFF,TGTGCCAGCAGCGTGGAATCCGGGACAGACAATGGGCAGTTCTTC